This TCR beta chain was observed in a study of T cell responses to AZD1222 COVID-19 vaccine. General observations from the study: No day 14 peak samples; only post-peak repertoires were characterized. Close to half of spike-specific TCRs reportedly recognize unmutated variant regions. Two AZD1222 administrations were followed by greater Spike-specific TCR breadth and depth. Donors in the cohort were predominantly white British and more often female, and clonal diversity was possibly underestimated.

Repertoires were generated with immunoSEQ multiplex PCR, while TCRdb's copy carries only in-frame clones and drops some. The table lists roughly 55,000 clones, approximately 90% of them singletons. Comments on this clone: Its antigen is still unknown.

V was pared by 6 bases and J by 4 bases, with 19 bases between. The CDR3 has 15 amino acids. Germline V gene lookup returns CDR1 MDHEN and CDR2 SYDVKM. The input for sequencing was peripheral blood, taken on day 0 of AZD1222 vaccination. This chain joins TRBV28 and TRBJ2-7; D may be TRBD2 (7 bases). This TCR derives from an adult in good health. CDR3 sequence: CASSLGGGRFYEQYF. The CDR3 DNA follows: TGTGCCAGCAGCCTGGGGGGGGGCAGATTTTACGAGCAGTACTTC.